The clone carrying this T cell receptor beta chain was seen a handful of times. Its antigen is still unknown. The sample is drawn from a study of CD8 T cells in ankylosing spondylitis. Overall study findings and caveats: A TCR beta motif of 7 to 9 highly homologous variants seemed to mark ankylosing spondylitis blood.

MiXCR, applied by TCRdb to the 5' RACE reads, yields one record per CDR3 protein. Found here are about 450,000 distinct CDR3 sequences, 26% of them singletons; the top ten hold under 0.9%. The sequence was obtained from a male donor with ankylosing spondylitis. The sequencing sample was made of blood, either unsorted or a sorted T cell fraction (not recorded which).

DNA of the CDR3: TGTGCCAGCAGCCTGACTACTTTCAATGAGCAGTTCTTC. Its protein is CASSLTTFNEQFF. The chain carries TRBV7-9 and TRBJ2-1; maybe TRBD2 (5 bases). Per the germline V gene, CDR1 is SEHNR and CDR2 is FQNEAQ (reference sequence). V lost 5 bases to trimming and J lost 6 bases, with 11 bases between them. This CDR3 comprises 13 residues.